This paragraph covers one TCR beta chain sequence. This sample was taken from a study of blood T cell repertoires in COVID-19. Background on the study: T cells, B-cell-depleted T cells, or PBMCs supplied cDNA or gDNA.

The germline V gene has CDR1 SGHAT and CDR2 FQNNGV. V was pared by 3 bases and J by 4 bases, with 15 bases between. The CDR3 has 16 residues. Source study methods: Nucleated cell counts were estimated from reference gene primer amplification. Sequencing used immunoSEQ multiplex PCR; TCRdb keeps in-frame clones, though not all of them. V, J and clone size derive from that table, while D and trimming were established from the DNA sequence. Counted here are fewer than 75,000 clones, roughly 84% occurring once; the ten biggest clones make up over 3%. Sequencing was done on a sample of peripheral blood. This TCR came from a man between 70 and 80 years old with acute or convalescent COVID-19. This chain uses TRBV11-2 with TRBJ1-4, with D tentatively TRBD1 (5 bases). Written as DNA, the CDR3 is TGTGCCAGCAGCTTTCCGCCGGGACTGGGTAATGAAAAACTGTTTTTT. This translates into CASSFPPGLGNEKLFF. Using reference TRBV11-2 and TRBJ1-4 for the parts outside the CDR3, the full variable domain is EAGVAQSPRYKIIEKRQSVAFWCNPISGHATLYWYQQILGQGPKLLIQFQNNGVVDDSQLPKDRFSAERLKGVDSTLKIQPAKLEDSAVYLCASSFPPGLGNEKLFFGSGTQLSVL.